This T cell receptor beta chain came from a study of blood T cell repertoires in COVID-19. About the research overall: PBMCs, B-cell-depleted T cells, or T cells provided the cDNA or gDNA that made up the material.

V was clipped by 5 bases and J by 7 bases; unmatched bases: 10. The CDR3 totals 16 residues. The germline V gene encodes CDR1 SGHAT and CDR2 FQNNGV. Original handling: Estimated nucleated cell counts came from reference gene primer amplification. Assay: immunoSEQ multiplex PCR; the TCRdb copy retains only in-frame clones and omits some. The V and J calls and the clone size are those of that table, but D and trimming were determined from the DNA. Of roughly 400,000 clones detected, roughly 84% appear once; the ten largest clones hold approximately 1.5%. In assigning cohorts, the study relied on participant-reported clinical history.

This receptor was taken from a woman between 18 and 29 years old who had been exposed to COVID-19. Sequenced material: PBMCs or T cells enriched from blood (not recorded which). This sequence joins TRBV11-2 and TRBJ2-2, with TRBD2 matching over 10 bases. The CDR3 spells CASSPSGRAGIGELFF. The CDR3 bases are TGTGCCAGCAGCCCCAGCGGGAGGGCCGGGATCGGGGAGCTGTTTTTT.